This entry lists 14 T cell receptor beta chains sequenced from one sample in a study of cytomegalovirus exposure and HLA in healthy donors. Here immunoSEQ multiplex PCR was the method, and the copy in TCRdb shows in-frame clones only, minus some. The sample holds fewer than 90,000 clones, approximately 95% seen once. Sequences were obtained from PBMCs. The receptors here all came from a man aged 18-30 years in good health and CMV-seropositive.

Here the CDR3 DNA reads TGTGCCAGCAGGCCGGGGGGACGTAATATTCAGCCCCAGCATTTT. It specifies CASRPGGRNIQPQHF. This sequence joins TRBV6-1 and TRBJ1-5; tentatively, D is TRBD1 (5 bases). The germline gives CDR1 MNHNS, CDR2 SASEGT. V was clipped by 6 bases and J by 6 bases, with 18 bases between them. There are 15 residues in the CDR3.

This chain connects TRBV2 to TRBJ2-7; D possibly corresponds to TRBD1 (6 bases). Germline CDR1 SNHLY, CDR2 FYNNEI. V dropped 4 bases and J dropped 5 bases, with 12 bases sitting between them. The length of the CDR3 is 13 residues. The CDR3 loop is CASSAQGIHEQYF. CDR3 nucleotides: TGTGCCAGCAGTGCGCAGGGGATCCACGAGCAGTACTTC.

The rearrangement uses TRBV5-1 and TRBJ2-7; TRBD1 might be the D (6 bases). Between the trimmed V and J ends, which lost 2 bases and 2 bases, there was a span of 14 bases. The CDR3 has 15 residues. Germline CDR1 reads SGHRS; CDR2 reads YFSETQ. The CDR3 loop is CASSFQQGETYEQYF. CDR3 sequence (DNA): TGCGCCAGCAGCTTCCAACAGGGAGAAACCTACGAGCAGTACTTC.

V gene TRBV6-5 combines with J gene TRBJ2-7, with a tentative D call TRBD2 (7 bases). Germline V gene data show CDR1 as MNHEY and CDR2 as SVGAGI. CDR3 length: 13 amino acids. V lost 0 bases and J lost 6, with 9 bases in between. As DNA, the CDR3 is TGTGCCAGCAGTTACTCGGGGGGGCGCGAGCAGTACTTC. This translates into CASSYSGGREQYF.

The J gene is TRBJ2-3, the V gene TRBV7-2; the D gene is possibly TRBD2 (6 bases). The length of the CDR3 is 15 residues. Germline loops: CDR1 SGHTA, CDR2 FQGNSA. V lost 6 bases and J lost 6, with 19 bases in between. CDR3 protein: CASRHALGGLDTQYF. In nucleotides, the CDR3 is TGTGCCAGCAGGCACGCGTTGGGGGGTCTGGATACGCAGTATTTT. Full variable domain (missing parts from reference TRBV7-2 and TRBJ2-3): GAGVSQSPSNKVTEKGKDVELRCDPISGHTALYWYRQSLGQGLEFLIYFQGNSAPDKSGLPSDRFSAERTGGSVSTLTIQRTQQEDSAVYLCASRHALGGLDTQYFGPGTRLTVL.

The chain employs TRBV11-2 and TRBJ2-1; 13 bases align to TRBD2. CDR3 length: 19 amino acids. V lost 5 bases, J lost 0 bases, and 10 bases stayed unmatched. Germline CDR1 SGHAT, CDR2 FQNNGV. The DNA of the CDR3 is TGTGCCAGCAGCCCAAGACTAGCGGGAGGTCCCAGCTCCTACAATGAGCAGTTCTTC. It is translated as CASSPRLAGGPSSYNEQFF. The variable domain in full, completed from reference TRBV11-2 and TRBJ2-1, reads EAGVAQSPRYKIIEKRQSVAFWCNPISGHATLYWYQQILGQGPKLLIQFQNNGVVDDSQLPKDRFSAERLKGVDSTLKIQPAKLEDSAVYLCASSPRLAGGPSSYNEQFFGPGTRLTVL.

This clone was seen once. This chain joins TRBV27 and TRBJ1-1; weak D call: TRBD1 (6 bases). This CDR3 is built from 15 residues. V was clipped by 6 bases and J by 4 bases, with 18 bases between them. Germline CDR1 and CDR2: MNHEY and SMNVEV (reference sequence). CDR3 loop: CASSLITGFGTEAFF. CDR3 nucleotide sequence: TGTGCCAGCAGCCTGATCACAGGGTTTGGCACTGAAGCTTTCTTT.

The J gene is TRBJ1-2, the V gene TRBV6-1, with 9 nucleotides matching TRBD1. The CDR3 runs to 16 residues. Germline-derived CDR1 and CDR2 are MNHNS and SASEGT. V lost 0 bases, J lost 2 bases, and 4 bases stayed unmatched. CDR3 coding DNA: TGTGCCAGCAGTGAAGCGCCTGGGACAGGGAACTATGGCTACACCTTC. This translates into CASSEAPGTGNYGYTF.

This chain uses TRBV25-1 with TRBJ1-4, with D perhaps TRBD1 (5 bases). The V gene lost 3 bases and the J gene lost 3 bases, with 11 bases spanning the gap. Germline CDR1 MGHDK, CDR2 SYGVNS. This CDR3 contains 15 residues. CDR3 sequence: CASSDISGANEKLFF. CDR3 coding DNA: TGTGCCAGCAGTGACATCTCGGGGGCTAATGAAAAACTGTTTTTT.

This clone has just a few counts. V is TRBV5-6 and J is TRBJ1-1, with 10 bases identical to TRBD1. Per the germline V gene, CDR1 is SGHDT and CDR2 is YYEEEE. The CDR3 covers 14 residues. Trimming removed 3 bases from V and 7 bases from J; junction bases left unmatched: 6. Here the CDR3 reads CASSYTGQGNEAFF. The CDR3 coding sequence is TGTGCCAGCAGCTATACGGGACAGGGGAATGAAGCTTTCTTT.

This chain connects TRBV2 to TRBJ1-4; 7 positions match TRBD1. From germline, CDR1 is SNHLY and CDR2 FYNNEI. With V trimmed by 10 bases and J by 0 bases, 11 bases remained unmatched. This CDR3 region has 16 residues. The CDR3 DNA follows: TGTGCCACAGGGGGGTGGACTGGGGCAACTAATGAAAAACTGTTTTTT. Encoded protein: CATGGWTGATNEKLFF.

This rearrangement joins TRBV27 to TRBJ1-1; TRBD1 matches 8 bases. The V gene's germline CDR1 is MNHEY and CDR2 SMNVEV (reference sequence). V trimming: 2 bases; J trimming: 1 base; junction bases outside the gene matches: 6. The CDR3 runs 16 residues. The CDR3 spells CASSLTPGGGNTEAFF. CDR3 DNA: TGTGCCAGCAGTTTAACCCCAGGGGGCGGGAACACTGAAGCTTTCTTT.

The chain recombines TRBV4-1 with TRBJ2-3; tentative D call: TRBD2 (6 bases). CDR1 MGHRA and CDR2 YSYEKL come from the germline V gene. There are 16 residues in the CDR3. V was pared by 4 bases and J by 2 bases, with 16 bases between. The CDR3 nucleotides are TGCGCCAGCAGCCGACAATACGGGAGAGACACAGATACGCAGTATTTT. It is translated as CASSRQYGRDTDTQYF.

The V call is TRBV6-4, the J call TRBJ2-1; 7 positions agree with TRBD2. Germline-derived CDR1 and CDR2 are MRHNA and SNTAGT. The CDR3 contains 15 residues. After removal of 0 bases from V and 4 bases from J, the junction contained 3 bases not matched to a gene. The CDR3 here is CASSDSAGDYNEQFF. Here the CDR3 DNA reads TGTGCCAGCAGTGACTCGGCGGGAGATTACAATGAGCAGTTCTTC.